The present TCR beta chain was sequenced within a study of cytomegalovirus exposure and HLA in healthy donors. Study details: Most donors, 70% to 85% of some 400 genotyped, fell in the Caucasian-associated ancestry cluster.

The CDR3 runs 15 residues. J was trimmed by 4 bases and V by 6 bases; bases with no gene match: 10. Germline CDR1 reads SNHLY; CDR2 reads FYNNEI. 13 Jbeta primers and 60 Vbeta primers were used for the PCR. Sequencing used immunoSEQ multiplex PCR; TCRdb keeps in-frame clones, though not all of them. There are approximately 110,000 clones in the sample, with 1% held by the top ten. On this clone itself: No antigen is known for it.

Study-wide results and limits: The classifier was said to identify cytomegalovirus status with high specificity and sensitivity. The study found most TCR sequences rare, yet found some public TCRs in many donors. Researchers reported in a later analysis that a missense DCLRE1C variant was tied to TCR beta V- and J-gene trimming.

The chain recombines TRBV2 with TRBJ2-7; 9 nucleotides align to TRBD1. The sample taken for sequencing was PBMCs. The TCR originated in a man younger than 35 in good health and CMV-seronegative. The CDR3 protein is CASSPTGTGFYEQYF. CDR3 nucleotides: TGTGCCAGCAGCCCTACCGGGACAGGGTTTTACGAGCAGTACTTC.